This T cell receptor (beta chain) appears in the sequencing data of a study of PD-1 blockade in classical Hodgkin lymphoma. Study-wide results and limits: While CD8+ TCR diversity did not rise significantly by C4D1, CD4+ TCR diversity did. Before treatment, TCR diversity in newly diagnosed patients was reportedly lower than in healthy donors. The causes of the repertoire differences, possibly disease activity or prior therapy, remain undefined.

Following autologous stem cell transplantation, relapse occurred in every patient, and exposure to brentuximab vedotin varied. Isolation of CD4+ T cells from thawed PBMCs was performed by magnetic negative selection. With regard to this clone: Antigen specificity is unknown.

The method was immunoSEQ multiplex PCR; TCRdb's version includes in-frame clones alone and lacks a portion of them. The table has over 5,500 clones, approximately 81% seen once. After removal of 3 bases from V and 4 bases from J, the junction contained 14 bases not matched to a gene. This CDR3 region has 19 residues. The germline gives CDR1 SGHRS, CDR2 YFSETQ. This receptor was taken from a human donor with classical Hodgkin lymphoma. The chain combines TRBV5-1 with TRBJ2-1, with 12 bases fitting TRBD2. This specimen consisted of CD4+ T cells from blood, obtained at baseline. In DNA form, the CDR3 reads TGCGCCAGCAGCTCCGGACTAGCGGGGACGACTTCTCAGTACAATGAGCAGTTCTTC. It yields the protein CASSSGLAGTTSQYNEQFF.